This T cell receptor beta chain appears in the sequencing data of a study of blood T cell repertoires in COVID-19. CDR3 size: 13 residues. Trimming removed 4 bases from V and 4 bases from J, with 10 bases in between. CDR1 is MDHEN, CDR2 SYDVKM, per germline. Assay: immunoSEQ multiplex PCR; the TCRdb copy retains only in-frame clones and omits some. The data hold roughly 150,000 clones, with around 85% observed a single time. This clone is a singleton in its sample. Source material: peripheral blood. The source is a human donor in a cohort sampled during active COVID-19. The V gene is TRBV28, the J gene TRBJ1-2; tentatively, D is TRBD1 (5 bases). The CDR3 here is CASSSPGAYGYTF. CDR3 sequence (DNA): TGTGCCAGCAGTTCCCCTGGGGCCTATGGCTACACCTTC.